These 32 T cell receptor beta chains came from one sample sequenced in a study of preoperative IRX-2 immunotherapy in early breast cancer. Repertoires were generated with immunoSEQ multiplex PCR, while TCRdb's copy carries only in-frame clones and drops some. The sample includes tens of thousands of clones, roughly four fifths of them seen just once. Treatment denoted: preoperative locoregional IRX-2 cytokine immunotherapy. Source: lymph node tissue, taken after IRX-2 immunotherapy. The source of these receptors is a human donor with breast cancer.

This clone occurred a few times. The chain joins TRBV11-3 to TRBJ2-7; possibly TRBD1 or TRBD2 for D (5 bases each). Germline V gives CDR1 SGHNT, CDR2 YENEEA. The ends were cut back, 5 bases at V and 3 bases at J, with 17 bases in the middle. The CDR3 is 15 residues long. The CDR3 nucleotides read TGTGCCAGCAGCGTCGGGGCAGGCGATAACTACGAGCAGTACTTC. Translated, it gives CASSVGAGDNYEQYF.

The V call is TRBV11-3, the J call TRBJ1-2; no firm D call. The CDR3 runs to 15 residues. From germline, CDR1 is SGHNT and CDR2 YENEEA. The ends were cut back, 7 bases at V and 5 bases at J, with 20 bases in the middle. CDR3 bases: TGTGCCAGCACTACCCGAGGGCGGTTACAGTATGGCTACACCTTC. Amino acids: CASTTRGRLQYGYTF. Variable domain in full (rest from reference TRBV11-3 and TRBJ1-2): EAGVVQSPRYKIIEKKQPVAFWCNPISGHNTLYWYLQNLGQGPELLIRYENEEAVDDSQLPKDRFSAERLKGVDSTLKIQPAELGDSAVYLCASTTRGRLQYGYTFGSGTRLTVV.

This clone was observed a few times. The genes are TRBV6-8 and TRBJ2-7; D remains ambiguous. The V and J ends lost 5 bases and 0 bases respectively, with 11 bases between them. The CDR3 sequence is 14 residues long. CDR1 is MNHGY, CDR2 SAAAGT, per germline. Written as DNA, the CDR3 is TGTGCCAGCAGTCTCAAATATGGCTCCTACGAGCAGTACTTC. It specifies CASSLKYGSYEQYF.

The rearrangement links TRBV10-3 to TRBJ2-7, with D maybe TRBD2 (5 bases). V lost 0 bases to trimming and J lost 3 bases, with 9 bases between them. Germline CDR1 and CDR2: ENHRY and SYGVKD. The CDR3 spans 14 residues. CDR3: CAISESSGGYEQYF. Here the CDR3 DNA reads TGTGCCATCAGTGAGTCGAGCGGAGGCTACGAGCAGTACTTC.

The rearrangement uses TRBV19 and TRBJ2-5; TRBD2 aligns across 8 bases. Germline values: CDR1 LNHDA, CDR2 SQIVND (reference sequence). The length of the CDR3 is 17 residues. The V and J ends lost 1 base and 4 bases, in that order; junction bases with no gene match: 11. The CDR3 protein is CASSIGIGGGPRETQYF. The CDR3 DNA reads as TGTGCCAGTAGTATAGGGATCGGCGGGGGGCCTAGAGAGACCCAGTACTTC. Full variable domain (remainder filled in from reference TRBV19 and TRBJ2-5): DGGITQSPKYLFRKEGQNVTLSCEQNLNHDAMYWYRQDPGQGLRLIYYSQIVNDFQKGDIAEGYSVSREKKESFPLTVTSAQKNPTAFYLCASSIGIGGGPRETQYFGPGTRLLVL.

V is TRBV5-1 and J is TRBJ2-1; 7 nucleotides align to TRBD2. Per germline, CDR1 SGHRS and CDR2 YFSETQ. This CDR3 is 14 amino acids long. The V and J ends lost 2 bases and 7 bases, in that order; junction bases with no gene match: 6. The CDR3 region is CASSLSGAWNEQFF. CDR3 in DNA: TGCGCCAGCAGCTTAAGCGGGGCCTGGAATGAGCAGTTCTTC. Full variable domain (rest looked up from reference TRBV5-1 and TRBJ2-1): KAGVTQTPRYLIKTRGQQVTLSCSPISGHRSVSWYQQTPGQGLQFLFEYFSETQRNKGNFPGRFSGRQFSNSRSEMNVSTLELGDSALYLCASSLSGAWNEQFFGPGTRLTVL.

The rearrangement links TRBV11-3 to TRBJ1-1; 7 nucleotides align to TRBD1. After removal of 3 bases from V and 3 bases from J, the junction contained 10 bases not matched to a gene. Looked up from germline, CDR1 is SGHNT and CDR2 is YENEEA. The CDR3 consists of 16 residues. The chain's CDR3 is CASSLVPGGKDTEAFF. The DNA of the CDR3 is TGTGCCAGCAGCTTGGTTCCAGGGGGGAAGGACACTGAAGCTTTCTTT.

This clone was found once. The chain is built from TRBV7-4 and TRBJ1-2, with 7 bases fitting TRBD1. CDR1 SGHVT and CDR2 SQSDAQ come from the germline V gene. The CDR3 totals 13 residues. V lost 5 bases to trimming and J lost 7 bases; unmatched junction nucleotides: 7. The CDR3 DNA is TGTGCCAGCAGCAGCCAGGGGGTGGCTGGCTACACCTTC. This sequence encodes CASSSQGVAGYTF.

The chain couples TRBV14 to TRBJ2-1, with 10 nucleotides matching TRBD2. The V and J ends lost 4 bases and 8 bases, in that order; junction bases with no gene match: 14. This CDR3 is 17 amino acids long. CDR1 and CDR2 (germline): SGHDN, FVKESK. This CDR3 reads CASSPRTRTSGLDEQFF. The CDR3 coding sequence is TGTGCCAGCAGCCCCCGAACTAGGACTAGCGGTCTCGATGAGCAGTTCTTC.

The chain combines TRBV11-3 with TRBJ2-7, with 13 bases fitting TRBD2. The trim removed 5 bases at V and 5 bases at J, leaving 9 bases unmatched. The CDR3 loop spans 16 amino acids. The germline V gene encodes CDR1 SGHNT and CDR2 YENEEA. The CDR3 nucleotides read TGTGCCAGCAGCCCCCGGACTAGCGGGGGACGCAACGAGCAGTACTTC. Translation: CASSPRTSGGRNEQYF.

This sequence joins TRBV30 and TRBJ2-1, with D tentatively TRBD2 (5 bases). This CDR3 comprises 16 residues. Germline-derived CDR1 and CDR2 are GTSNPN and SVGIG (reference sequence). V was pared by 1 base and J by 4 bases, with 17 bases between. CDR3 region: CAWSGPGSGRYNEQFF. Here the CDR3 DNA reads TGTGCCTGGAGTGGCCCGGGGAGCGGACGATACAATGAGCAGTTCTTC.

V usage is TRBV19 and J usage is TRBJ1-5; a weak D match, TRBD1 (5 bases). The V end lost 0 bases, the J end lost 5 bases, and 14 bases lay between the germline ends. The CDR3 runs to 16 residues. CDR1 LNHDA and CDR2 SQIVND come from the germline V gene (reference sequence). The CDR3 here is CASSIEGTSRDQPQHF. The CDR3 coding sequence is TGTGCCAGTAGTATAGAGGGGACGAGCAGGGATCAGCCCCAGCATTTT.

The chain uses TRBV5-1 and TRBJ2-7; TRBD1 aligns across 8 bases. Trimming at V came to 3 bases and at J to 0 bases, leaving 5 bases not matched to a gene. In germline, CDR1 is SGHRS, CDR2 YFSETQ. The CDR3 sequence is 15 residues long. CDR3 region: CASSSTGVSSYEQYF. CDR3 DNA: TGCGCCAGCAGCTCGACAGGGGTTAGCTCCTACGAGCAGTACTTC.

J is TRBJ2-2 and V is TRBV14; TRBD1 is a possible D gene (5 bases). The V end was cut by 6 bases, the J end by 3 bases, with 8 bases between. The germline V gene encodes CDR1 SGHDN and CDR2 FVKESK. CDR3 length equals 13 residues. CDR3 sequence: CASRGQDTGELFF. For the CDR3, the DNA is TGTGCCAGCAGGGGGCAGGACACCGGGGAGCTGTTTTTT. Full variable domain (outside the CDR3, taken from reference TRBV14 and TRBJ2-2): EAGVTQFPSHSVIEKGQTVTLRCDPISGHDNLYWYRRVMGKEIKFLLHFVKESKQDESGMPNNRFLAERTGGTYSTLKVQPAELEDSGVYFCASRGQDTGELFFGEGSRLTVL.

This clone is judged medium-sized (0.01 to 0.1%). The chain has TRBV6-8 and TRBJ2-1; 12 nucleotides line up with TRBD2. J gave up 8 bases and V 8 bases, and 13 bases lay outside the gene matches. Per the germline V gene, CDR1 is MNHGY and CDR2 is SAAAGT. The CDR3 extends over 16 amino acids. The CDR3 DNA reads TGTGCCAGCGGGGCTAGCGGGGGGGTCTCGGTCTATGAGCAGTTCTTC. Its translation is CASGASGGVSVYEQFF.

The V gene is TRBV6-8, the J gene TRBJ1-4; 9 positions agree with TRBD1. The V gene's germline CDR1 is MNHGY and CDR2 SAAAGT. V lost 6 bases, J lost 10 bases, and 6 bases stayed unmatched. CDR3 size: 13 residues. CDR3 region: CASRRDRAGKLFF. The CDR3 DNA follows: TGTGCCAGCAGACGGGACAGGGCGGGAAAACTGTTTTTT.

The V call is TRBV6-8, the J call TRBJ1-2; D is unresolved. Germline V CDR1 and CDR2: MNHGY, SAAAGT. This CDR3 contains 13 residues. V was clipped by 10 bases and J by 1 base, with 13 bases between them. CDR3 DNA: TGTGCCACCTTCGAAGACCATAACTATGGCTACACCTTC. This gives the protein CATFEDHNYGYTF.

V and J are TRBV30 and TRBJ1-2; TRBD1 matches at 8 bases. The CDR3 covers 13 residues. The ends lost 3 bases at V and 8 bases at J; junction bases unmatched: 8. Germline V gene lookup returns CDR1 GTSNPN and CDR2 SVGIG (reference sequence). CDR3 nucleotides: TGTGCCTGGAGAGGACAGGGTCTGAGGGGCTACACCTTC. Translating it yields CAWRGQGLRGYTF. The full variable domain, rest sourced from reference TRBV30 and TRBJ1-2, is SQTIHQWPATLVQPVGSPLSLECTVEGTSNPNLYWYRQAAGRGLQLLFYSVGIGQISSEVPQNLSASRPQDRQFILSSKKLLLSDSGFYLCAWRGQGLRGYTFGSGTRLTVV.

The chain recombines TRBV6-8 with TRBJ1-1; 7 bases match TRBD1. Germline V CDR1 and CDR2: MNHGY, SAAAGT. The CDR3 consists of 13 residues. J was trimmed by 5 bases and V by 7 bases; bases with no gene match: 7. The CDR3 bases are TGTGCCAGCACGACAGGGAGTCGGACTGAAGCTTTCTTT. Amino acid sequence: CASTTGSRTEAFF.

The chain joins TRBV6-7 to TRBJ2-7, with D perhaps being TRBD1 or TRBD2 (6 bases each). TRBV6-7 is an ORF for which the function is uncertain. The CDR3 has 15 amino acids. The V gene lost 0 bases and the J gene lost 2 bases, with 11 bases spanning the gap. The chain's CDR3 is CASSYSRGDPYEQYF. CDR3 nucleotide sequence: TGTGCCAGCAGTTACTCGAGGGGGGACCCCTACGAGCAGTACTTC.

The chain employs TRBV15 and TRBJ2-1; D is unresolved. The CDR3 runs 14 residues. The V and J ends lost 0 bases and 5 bases respectively, with 8 bases between them. Germline V lookup: CDR1 LNHNV, CDR2 YYDKDF (reference sequence). For the CDR3, the DNA is TGTGCCACCAGCAGAGATCGACAACACAATGAGCAGTTCTTC. This encodes CATSRDRQHNEQFF.

The chain couples TRBV5-1 to TRBJ1-2; perhaps TRBD1 as D (5 bases). The V and J ends lost 5 bases and 2 bases respectively, with 16 bases between them. This CDR3 contains 15 residues. Germline CDR1 is SGHRS and CDR2 is YFSETQ. CDR3 bases: TGCGCCAGCAGTTTAGGTAGGGGCGCAAACTATGGCTACACCTTC. Encoded protein: CASSLGRGANYGYTF. The variable domain in full, with the rest retrieved from reference TRBV5-1 and TRBJ1-2, is KAGVTQTPRYLIKTRGQQVTLSCSPISGHRSVSWYQQTPGQGLQFLFEYFSETQRNKGNFPGRFSGRQFSNSRSEMNVSTLELGDSALYLCASSLGRGANYGYTFGSGTRLTVV.

The chain links TRBV19 to TRBJ2-1, with TRBD1 matching 7 bases. V shed 0 bases, J shed 0 bases, and the junction held 5 bases outside the gene matches. The V gene's germline CDR1 is LNHDA and CDR2 SQIVND (reference sequence). This CDR3 spans 17 amino acids. The CDR3, as DNA: TGTGCCAGTAGTATAGAAGGGGCAGGGGGCTCCTACAATGAGCAGTTCTTC. It translates to CASSIEGAGGSYNEQFF.

The CDR3 DNA reads TGTGCCAGCAGGGGTCCGGGAGTAGCGGGGGTCTACGAGCAGTACTTC. Encoded protein: CASRGPGVAGVYEQYF. The V call is TRBV11-3, the J call TRBJ2-7; 9 bases fit TRBD2. Germline values: CDR1 SGHNT, CDR2 YENEEA. After removal of 6 bases from V and 3 bases from J, the junction contained 12 bases not matched to a gene. The CDR3 is 16 residues long.

This clone was counted a few times. The chain uses TRBV4-1 and TRBJ1-1; TRBD1 agrees at 10 bases. J lost 0 bases, V lost 3 bases, and 4 bases had no gene match. From germline, CDR1 is MGHRA and CDR2 YSYEKL. The length of the CDR3 is 16 residues. The DNA for the CDR3 is TGCGCCAGCAGCCAGAGGGACAGGGGAATGAACACTGAAGCTTTCTTT. It yields the protein CASSQRDRGMNTEAFF.

The V call is TRBV19, the J call TRBJ1-6; perhaps TRBD1 as D (5 bases). Germline V gene data show CDR1 as LNHDA and CDR2 as SQIVND (reference sequence). V was trimmed by 1 base and J by 10 bases, leaving 8 bases between them. CDR3 size: 13 residues. CDR3 in DNA: TGTGCCAGTAGTATAGCCAGGGAATCACCCCTCCACTTT. Translated, it gives CASSIARESPLHF.

J is TRBJ1-1 and V is TRBV7-8; D is unclear. V lost 5 bases, J lost 1 base, and 11 bases lay in between. Germline V gene data show CDR1 as SGHVS and CDR2 as FQNEAQ. CDR3 size: 14 residues. The CDR3 is CASSHYRANTEAFF. As DNA, the CDR3 is TGTGCCAGCAGCCATTATAGGGCGAACACTGAAGCTTTCTTT. The full variable domain, in which reference TRBV7-8 and TRBJ1-1 provide the parts outside the CDR3, is GAGVSQSPRYKVAKRGQDVALRCDPISGHVSLFWYQQALGQGPEFLTYFQNEAQLDKSGLPSDRFFAERPEGSVSTLKIQRTQQEDSAVYLCASSHYRANTEAFFGQGTRLTVV.

J is TRBJ2-1 and V is TRBV5-1; 12 nucleotides align to TRBD2. The CDR3 spans 15 residues. Germline CDR1 and CDR2: SGHRS and YFSETQ. The ends lost 5 bases at V and 6 bases at J; junction bases unmatched: 6. The DNA for the CDR3 is TGCGCCAGCAGTGAACTAGCGGGGGGTAGCAATGAGCAGTTCTTC. This sequence encodes CASSELAGGSNEQFF.

The chain joins TRBV5-1 to TRBJ1-6; weak D call: TRBD1 (6 bases). CDR1 SGHRS and CDR2 YFSETQ come from the germline V gene. This CDR3 spans 15 amino acids. V dropped 5 bases and J dropped 8 bases, with 17 bases sitting between them. The CDR3 DNA follows: TGCGCCAGCAGGTACGGGGGCCAAAAGGATTCACCCCTCCACTTT. Amino acids: CASRYGGQKDSPLHF.

This clone came up once. The chain couples TRBV1 to TRBJ1-1. TRBV1 is tagged as a pseudogene. The CDR3 loop spans 16 amino acids. The CDR3 here is CASSLSLSDGFMEAFF. As DNA, the CDR3 is TGCGCCAGCAGCCTGAGTCTATCGGACGGATTCATGGAAGCTTTCTTT.

This clone turned up a few times. This chain uses TRBV6-8 with TRBJ1-1; 9 bases match TRBD1. The CDR3 has 15 residues. CDR1 is MNHGY and CDR2 is SAAAGT in the germline V gene. With 5 bases clipped from V and 4 bases from J, the junction kept 8 bases outside the gene matches. DNA for the CDR3: TGTGCCAGCAGTACGGCGGACAGGGGAGGCACTGAAGCTTTCTTT. It codes for CASSTADRGGTEAFF.

The CDR3 is CASSLDTTNTGELFF. CDR3 DNA: TGCGCCAGCAGCTTGGACACGACGAACACCGGGGAGCTGTTTTTT. The rearrangement links TRBV5-1 to TRBJ2-2; D gene unclear. V gave up 0 bases and J gave up 0 bases, with 6 bases separating them. CDR1 SGHRS and CDR2 YFSETQ come from the germline V gene. The CDR3 is 15 residues long. Filled out from reference TRBV5-1 and TRBJ2-2, the complete variable domain reads KAGVTQTPRYLIKTRGQQVTLSCSPISGHRSVSWYQQTPGQGLQFLFEYFSETQRNKGNFPGRFSGRQFSNSRSEMNVSTLELGDSALYLCASSLDTTNTGELFFGEGSRLTVL.